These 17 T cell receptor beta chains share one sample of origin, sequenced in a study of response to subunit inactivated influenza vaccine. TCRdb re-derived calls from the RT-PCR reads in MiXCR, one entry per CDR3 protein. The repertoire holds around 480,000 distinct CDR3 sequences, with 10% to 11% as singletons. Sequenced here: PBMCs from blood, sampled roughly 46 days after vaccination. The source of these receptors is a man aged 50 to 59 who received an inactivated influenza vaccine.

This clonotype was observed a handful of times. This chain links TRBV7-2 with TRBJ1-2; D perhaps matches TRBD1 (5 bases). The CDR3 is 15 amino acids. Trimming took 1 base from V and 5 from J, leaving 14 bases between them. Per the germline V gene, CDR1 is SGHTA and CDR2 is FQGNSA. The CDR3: CASSLDRPSTYGYTF. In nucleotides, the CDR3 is TGTGCCAGCAGCTTAGACAGGCCTTCTACTTATGGCTACACCTTC.

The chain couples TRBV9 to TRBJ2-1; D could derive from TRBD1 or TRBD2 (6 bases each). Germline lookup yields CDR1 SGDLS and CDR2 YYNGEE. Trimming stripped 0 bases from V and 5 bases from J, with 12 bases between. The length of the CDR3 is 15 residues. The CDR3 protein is CASSVGTGGHNEQFF. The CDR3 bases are TGTGCCAGCAGCGTAGGTACCGGGGGCCACAATGAGCAGTTCTTC.

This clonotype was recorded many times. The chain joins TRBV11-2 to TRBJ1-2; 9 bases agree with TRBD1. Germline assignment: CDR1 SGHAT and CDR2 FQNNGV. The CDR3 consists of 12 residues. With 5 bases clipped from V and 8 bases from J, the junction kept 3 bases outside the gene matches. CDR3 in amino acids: CASSETGGGYTF. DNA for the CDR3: TGTGCCAGCAGCGAGACAGGGGGAGGCTACACCTTC.

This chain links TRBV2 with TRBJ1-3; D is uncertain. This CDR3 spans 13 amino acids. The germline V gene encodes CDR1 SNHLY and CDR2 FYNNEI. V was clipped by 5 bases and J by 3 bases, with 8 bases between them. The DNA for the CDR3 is TGTGCCAGCAGTATCGGCGATGGAAACACCATATATTTT. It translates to CASSIGDGNTIYF.

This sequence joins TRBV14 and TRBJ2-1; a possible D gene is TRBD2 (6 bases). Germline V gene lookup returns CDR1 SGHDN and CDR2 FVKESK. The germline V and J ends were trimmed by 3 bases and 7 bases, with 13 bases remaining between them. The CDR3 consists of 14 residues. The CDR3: CASSHWGLQNEQFF. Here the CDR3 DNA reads TGTGCCAGCAGCCATTGGGGACTCCAAAATGAGCAGTTCTTC.

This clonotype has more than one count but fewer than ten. The CDR3 here is CASSLAAGPPGQNTEAFF. In DNA form, the CDR3 reads TGCGCCAGCAGCTTGGCCGCGGGACCCCCGGGGCAGAACACTGAAGCTTTCTTT. This chain connects TRBV5-1 to TRBJ1-1, with a possible D match to TRBD1 (5 bases). The length of the CDR3 is 18 residues. CDR1 is SGHRS, CDR2 YFSETQ, per germline. V was pared by 0 bases and J by 1 base, with 19 bases between.

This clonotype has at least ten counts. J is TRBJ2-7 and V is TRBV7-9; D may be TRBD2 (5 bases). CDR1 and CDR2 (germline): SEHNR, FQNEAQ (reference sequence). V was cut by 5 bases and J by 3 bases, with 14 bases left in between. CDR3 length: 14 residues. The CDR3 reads CASSVVGEHYEQYF. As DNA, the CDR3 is TGTGCCAGCAGCGTCGTCGGGGAGCACTACGAGCAGTACTTC.

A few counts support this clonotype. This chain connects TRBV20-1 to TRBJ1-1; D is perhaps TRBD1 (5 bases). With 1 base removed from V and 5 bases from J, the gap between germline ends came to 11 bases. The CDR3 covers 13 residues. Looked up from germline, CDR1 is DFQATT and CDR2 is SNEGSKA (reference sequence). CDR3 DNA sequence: TGCAGTGCTAGAGGGGGGTCGGGTACTGAAGCTTTCTTT. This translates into CSARGGSGTEAFF.

As DNA, the CDR3 is TGTGCCAGCAGCTTTAATGGGGGACTAGCGGATATATTTACATACTACGAGCAGTACTTC. Protein: CASSFNGGLADIFTYYEQYF. This sequence joins TRBV2 and TRBJ2-7; 11 bases agree with TRBD2. This CDR3 is 20 amino acids long. V was clipped by 6 bases and J by 3 bases; unmatched bases: 22. Germline V gene data show CDR1 as SNHLY and CDR2 as FYNNEI.

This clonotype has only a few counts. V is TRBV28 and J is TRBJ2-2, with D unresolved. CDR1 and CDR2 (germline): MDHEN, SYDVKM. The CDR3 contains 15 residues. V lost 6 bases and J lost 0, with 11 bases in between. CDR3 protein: CASSRRVPNTGELFF. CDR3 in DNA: TGTGCCAGCAGCCGACGGGTCCCGAACACCGGGGAGCTGTTTTTT. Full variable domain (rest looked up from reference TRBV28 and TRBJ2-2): DVKVTQSSRYLVKRTGEKVFLECVQDMDHENMFWYRQDPGLGLRLIYFSYDVKMKEKGDIPEGYSVSREKKERFSLILESASTNQTSMYLCASSRRVPNTGELFFGEGSRLTVL.

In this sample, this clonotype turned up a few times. Here the CDR3 reads CSARFVNSLSYNEQFF. CDR3 DNA: TGCAGTGCTAGATTTGTTAACAGTTTGTCCTACAATGAGCAGTTCTTC. This rearrangement joins TRBV20-1 to TRBJ2-1; no clear D gene. This CDR3 is 16 amino acids long. Germline V CDR1 and CDR2: DFQATT, SNEGSKA (reference sequence). V was clipped by 2 bases and J by 1 base, with 15 bases between them.

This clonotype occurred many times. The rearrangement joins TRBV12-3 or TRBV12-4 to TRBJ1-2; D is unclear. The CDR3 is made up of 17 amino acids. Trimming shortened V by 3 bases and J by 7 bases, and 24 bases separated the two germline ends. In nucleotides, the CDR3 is TGTGCCAGCAGTTTCAGGATACTGGCAGCCCGGTCGGGTGGCTACACCTTC. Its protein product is CASSFRILAARSGGYTF.

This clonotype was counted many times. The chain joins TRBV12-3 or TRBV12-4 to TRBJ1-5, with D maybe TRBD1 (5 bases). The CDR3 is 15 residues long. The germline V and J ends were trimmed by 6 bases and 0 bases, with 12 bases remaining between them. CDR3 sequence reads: CASRQDPYSNQPQHF. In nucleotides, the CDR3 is TGTGCCAGCAGACAGGACCCTTATAGCAATCAGCCCCAGCATTTT.

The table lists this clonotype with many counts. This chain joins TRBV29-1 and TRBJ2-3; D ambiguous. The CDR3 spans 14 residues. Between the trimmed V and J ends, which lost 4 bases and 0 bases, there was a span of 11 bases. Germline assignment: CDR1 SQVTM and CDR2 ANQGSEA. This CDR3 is CSVGRRKSTDTQYF. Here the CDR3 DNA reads TGCAGCGTTGGGCGGCGGAAAAGCACAGATACGCAGTATTTT.

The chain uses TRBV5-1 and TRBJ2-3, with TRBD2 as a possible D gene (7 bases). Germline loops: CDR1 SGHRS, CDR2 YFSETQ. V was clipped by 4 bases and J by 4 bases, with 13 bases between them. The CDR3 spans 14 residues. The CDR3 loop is CASSLTGRADTQYF. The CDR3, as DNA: TGCGCCAGCAGCCTCACAGGGAGGGCAGATACGCAGTATTTT.

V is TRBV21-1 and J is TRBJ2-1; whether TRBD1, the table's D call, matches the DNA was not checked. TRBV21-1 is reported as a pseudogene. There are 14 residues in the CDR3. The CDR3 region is CASSKGTLFDEQFF. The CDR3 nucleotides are TGTGCCAGCAGCAAAGGGACACTCTTCGATGAGCAGTTCTTC.

CDR3 protein: CSVRAGVNTGELFF. CDR3 DNA sequence: TGCAGCGTTCGAGCGGGGGTGAACACCGGGGAGCTGTTTTTT. The V and J genes are TRBV29-1 and TRBJ2-2, with 8 bases aligning to TRBD2. This CDR3 has 14 residues. In germline, CDR1 is SQVTM, CDR2 ANQGSEA. Trimming removed 5 bases from V and 1 base from J; junction bases left unmatched: 3.